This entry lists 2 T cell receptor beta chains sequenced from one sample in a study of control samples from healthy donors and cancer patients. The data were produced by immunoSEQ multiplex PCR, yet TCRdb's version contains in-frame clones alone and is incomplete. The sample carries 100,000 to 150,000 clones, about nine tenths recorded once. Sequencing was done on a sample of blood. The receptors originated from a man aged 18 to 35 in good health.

The CDR3: CASSPRHLLYEQYF. CDR3 in DNA: TGTGCCAGCAGCCCCAGACACCTCCTCTACGAGCAGTACTTC. The chain joins TRBV3-1 (or the pseudogene TRBV3-2) to TRBJ2-7; D is unclear. The length of the CDR3 is 14 residues. Germline lookup yields CDR1 LGHDT and CDR2 YNNKEL (reference sequence). Trimming removed 4 bases from V and 3 bases from J, with 13 bases in between.

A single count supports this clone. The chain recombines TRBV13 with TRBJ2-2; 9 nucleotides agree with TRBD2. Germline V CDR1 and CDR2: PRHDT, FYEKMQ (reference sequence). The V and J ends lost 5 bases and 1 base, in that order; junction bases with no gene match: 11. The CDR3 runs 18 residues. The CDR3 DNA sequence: TGTGCCAGCAGCCCGGGTGGTAGCGGGGGACAGAACACCGGGGAGCTGTTTTTT. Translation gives CASSPGGSGGQNTGELFF.